The 22 T cell receptor beta chains presented below share a single source sample, sequenced in a study of cytomegalovirus exposure and HLA in healthy donors. This PCR relied on a set of 60 Vbeta primers and 13 Jbeta primers. Sequenced by immunoSEQ multiplex PCR; TCRdb stores in-frame clones only, minus some. The data hold roughly 180,000 clones, with 65% to 85% observed a single time. The sequencing input was PBMCs. These TCRs come from a boy aged 2-15 years in good health and CMV-seronegative.

This clone was counted a few times. J is TRBJ2-5 and V is TRBV4-1; 7 positions match TRBD2. V trimming: 1 base; J trimming: 1 base; junction bases outside the gene matches: 9. The length of the CDR3 is 17 residues. CDR1 and CDR2 (germline): MGHRA, YSYEKL. The CDR3 spells CASSQGVLRELQETQYF. In DNA form, the CDR3 reads TGCGCCAGCAGCCAAGGGGTTTTGCGGGAGCTCCAAGAGACCCAGTACTTC.

The rearrangement links TRBV30 to TRBJ1-1, with D uncertain. V lost 2 bases to trimming and J lost 4 bases, with 14 bases between them. Germline assignment: CDR1 GTSNPN and CDR2 SVGIG (reference sequence). This CDR3 contains 14 residues. As DNA, the CDR3 is TGTGCCTGGAGTAGGGAGGGTCCGACCACTGAAGCTTTCTTT. Translation: CAWSREGPTTEAFF. Full variable domain (outside the CDR3, taken from reference TRBV30 and TRBJ1-1): SQTIHQWPATLVQPVGSPLSLECTVEGTSNPNLYWYRQAAGRGLQLLFYSVGIGQISSEVPQNLSASRPQDRQFILSSKKLLLSDSGFYLCAWSREGPTTEAFFGQGTRLTVV.

The V gene is TRBV6-4, the J gene TRBJ2-3; D is uncertain. The CDR3 has 12 residues. Looked up from germline, CDR1 is MRHNA and CDR2 is SNTAGT. V dropped 8 bases and J dropped 2 bases, with 8 bases sitting between them. CDR3 nucleotide sequence: TGTGCCAGCGGCAACAACACAGATACGCAGTATTTT. It specifies CASGNNTDTQYF.

The V gene is TRBV19, the J gene TRBJ1-4; TRBD1 matches 9 bases. Looked up from germline, CDR1 is LNHDA and CDR2 is SQIVND (reference sequence). The V and J ends lost 3 bases and 5 bases, in that order; junction bases with no gene match: 7. The CDR3 consists of 16 residues. The CDR3 sequence: CASSILGQGRNEKLFF. Written as DNA, the CDR3 is TGTGCCAGTAGTATCCTTGGACAGGGGAGGAATGAAAAACTGTTTTTT.

The chain employs TRBV18 and TRBJ1-1; D is perhaps TRBD1 (5 bases). Germline loops: CDR1 KGHSH, CDR2 LQKENI. The CDR3 runs to 14 residues. Trimming stripped 3 bases from V and 5 bases from J, with 13 bases between. CDR3 amino acids: CASSPGVAGTEAFF. For the CDR3, the DNA is TGTGCCAGCTCACCGGGGGTCGCGGGGACTGAAGCTTTCTTT. Drawing the rest from reference TRBV18 and TRBJ1-1, the complete variable domain is NAGVMQNPRHLVRRRGQEARLRCSPMKGHSHVYWYRQLPEEGLKFMVYLQKENIIDESGMPKERFSAEFPKEGPSILRIQQVVRGDSAAYFCASSPGVAGTEAFFGQGTRLTVV.

The chain joins TRBV5-3 to TRBJ2-5, with a tentative D call TRBD1 (5 bases). TRBV5-3 qualifies as an ORF whose function is uncertain. Trimming removed 2 bases at V and 3 bases at J, with 23 bases between. The CDR3 spans 18 residues. CDR3 loop: CARSFCTPSREGEETQYF. CDR3 in DNA: TGTGCCAGAAGCTTTTGTACCCCCTCCAGGGAAGGGGAAGAGACCCAGTACTTC.

The chain links TRBV6-6 to TRBJ1-4; a possible D gene is TRBD1 (6 bases). The CDR3 sequence is 14 residues long. CDR1 and CDR2 from the germline V gene are MNHNY and SVGAGI (reference sequence). Between the trimmed V and J ends, which lost 6 bases and 5 bases, there was a span of 13 bases. The chain's CDR3 is CASRTDSANEKLFF. CDR3 DNA sequence: TGTGCCAGCAGGACGGACAGCGCAAATGAAAAACTGTTTTTT.

CDR3 residues: CAWSLAGGMGNEQFF. Written as DNA, the CDR3 is TGTGCCTGGAGTCTAGCGGGAGGGATGGGTAATGAGCAGTTCTTC. The chain recombines TRBV30 with TRBJ2-1, with 12 bases aligning to TRBD2. CDR3 length: 15 residues. Trimming took 2 bases from V and 7 from J; bases not matched to a gene: 6. CDR1 is GTSNPN and CDR2 is SVGIG in the germline V gene (reference sequence).

CDR3 in DNA: TGTGCCAGCAGTTACTTACGACGGGTGCGCTACAATGAGCAGTTCTTC. Protein sequence: CASSYLRRVRYNEQFF. The chain is built from TRBV6-6 and TRBJ2-1; no definite D call. The germline CDR1 and CDR2 sequences are MNHNY and SVGAGI (reference sequence). The V end was cut by 1 base, the J end by 3 bases, with 13 bases between. The CDR3 consists of 16 residues.

V usage is TRBV6-1 and J usage is TRBJ1-2; D unresolved. Between the trimmed V and J ends, which lost 7 bases and 5 bases, there was a span of 11 bases. The CDR3 is made up of 12 amino acids. Germline CDR1 reads MNHNS; CDR2 reads SASEGT. The CDR3 is CASTKLEYGYTF. CDR3 sequence (DNA): TGTGCCAGCACTAAACTGGAGTATGGCTACACCTTC.

This chain joins TRBV5-6 and TRBJ1-4; the match to TRBD1 covers 7 bases. The CDR3 extends over 15 amino acids. Germline V CDR1 and CDR2: SGHDT, YYEEEE. The V segment lost 4 bases and the J segment 4 bases; nucleotides outside the gene matches: 7. CDR3 nucleotides: TGTGCCAGCAGCCCCGGACAGGTTGATAATGAAAAACTGTTTTTT. Translating it yields CASSPGQVDNEKLFF. Filled out from reference TRBV5-6 and TRBJ1-4, the complete variable domain reads DAGVTQSPTHLIKTRGQQVTLRCSPKSGHDTVSWYQQALGQGPQFIFQYYEEEERQRGNFPDRFSGHQFPNYSSELNVNALLLGDSALYLCASSPGQVDNEKLFFGSGTQLSVL.

This chain links TRBV30 with TRBJ2-3; the match to TRBD1 covers 8 bases. The CDR3 extends over 15 amino acids. Looked up from germline, CDR1 is GTSNPN and CDR2 is SVGIG (reference sequence). The ends lost 1 base at V and 3 bases at J; junction bases unmatched: 6. CDR3 in DNA: TGTGCCTGGAGTGCTCAGGGGGCCGCAACAGATACGCAGTATTTT. The encoded protein is CAWSAQGAATDTQYF.

This chain links TRBV7-2 with TRBJ2-5, with D possibly matching TRBD2 (5 bases). This CDR3 is 15 amino acids long. The V end lost 3 bases, the J end lost 1 base, and 12 bases lay between the germline ends. In germline, CDR1 is SGHTA, CDR2 FQGNSA. The CDR3 DNA sequence: TGTGCCAGCAGCTTCCGAGGGCAGTCCCAAGAGACCCAGTACTTC. Protein sequence: CASSFRGQSQETQYF. Full variable domain (outside the CDR3, taken from reference TRBV7-2 and TRBJ2-5): GAGVSQSPSNKVTEKGKDVELRCDPISGHTALYWYRQSLGQGLEFLIYFQGNSAPDKSGLPSDRFSAERTGGSVSTLTIQRTQQEDSAVYLCASSFRGQSQETQYFGPGTRLLVL.

The chain is built from TRBV18 and TRBJ1-1; the D gene is possibly TRBD1 (6 bases). The germline V gene has CDR1 KGHSH and CDR2 LQKENI. This CDR3 is built from 14 residues. The V end lost 2 bases, the J end lost 10 bases, and 17 bases lay between the germline ends. CDR3 loop: CASSPRGEGGGAFF. In DNA form, the CDR3 reads TGTGCCAGCTCACCAAGGGGGGAAGGCGGGGGAGCTTTCTTT.

J is TRBJ1-5 and V is TRBV19; 7 bases are shared with TRBD1. Germline values: CDR1 LNHDA, CDR2 SQIVND (reference sequence). The CDR3 extends over 13 amino acids. With V trimmed by 3 bases and J by 5 bases, 1 base remained unmatched. The CDR3 region has the DNA TGTGCCAGTAGTATCACAGGGGATCAGCCCCAGCATTTT. It yields the protein CASSITGDQPQHF.

The rearrangement links TRBV28 to TRBJ2-7; 10 bases agree with TRBD2. There are 15 residues in the CDR3. Germline values: CDR1 MDHEN, CDR2 SYDVKM. V gave up 7 bases and J gave up 1 base; unmatched junction bases: 7. This CDR3 is CASTPWTSGSYEQYF. The CDR3 DNA reads TGTGCCAGCACCCCCTGGACTAGCGGTTCCTACGAGCAGTACTTC.

The chain carries TRBV7-2 and TRBJ1-2; the match to TRBD1 covers 7 bases. This CDR3 has 16 amino acids. V lost 3 bases to trimming and J lost 3 bases; unmatched junction nucleotides: 10. Looked up from germline, CDR1 is SGHTA and CDR2 is FQGNSA. DNA for the CDR3: TGTGCCAGCAGCTTCTCGGACAGGAGGGGCGACTATGGCTACACCTTC. Amino acids: CASSFSDRRGDYGYTF. Complete variable domain (other parts from reference TRBV7-2 and TRBJ1-2): GAGVSQSPSNKVTEKGKDVELRCDPISGHTALYWYRQSLGQGLEFLIYFQGNSAPDKSGLPSDRFSAERTGGSVSTLTIQRTQQEDSAVYLCASSFSDRRGDYGYTFGSGTRLTVV.

This chain links TRBV7-9 with TRBJ2-6; 7 bases agree with TRBD1. Per the germline V gene, CDR1 is SEHNR and CDR2 is FQNEAQ (reference sequence). Unmatched junction bases numbered 8, after V lost 3 bases and J lost 0 bases. This CDR3 has 18 residues. CDR3 DNA sequence: TGTGCCAGCAGCTTGGTTGGGGGACAGATCTCTGGGGCCAACGTCCTGACTTTC. It specifies CASSLVGGQISGANVLTF.

In the case of this clone: A junction end diverges from the germline sequence, so it may reflect a read error. The chain links TRBV7-7 to TRBJ2-5; tentative D call: TRBD2 (5 bases). CDR3 size: 13 residues. Looked up from germline, CDR1 is SSHAT and CDR2 is FNYEAQ (reference sequence). The CDR3 DNA reads as TGTGCTAGCAGCTTAGTTACCGGAGGGACCCAGTACTTC. It yields the protein CASSLVTGGTQYF.

The genes are TRBV4-2 and TRBJ2-5; D is ambiguous. Per germline, CDR1 LGHNA and CDR2 YNFKEQ. V lost 0 bases to trimming and J lost 0 bases, with 8 bases between them. This CDR3 is built from 15 residues. CDR3 DNA sequence: TGTGCCAGCAGCCAAGAGGCCACGTACCAAGAGACCCAGTACTTC. It translates to CASSQEATYQETQYF.

The chain couples TRBV14 to TRBJ2-1; 7 positions match TRBD1. The CDR3 is made up of 12 amino acids. The germline V gene encodes CDR1 SGHDN and CDR2 FVKESK. With V trimmed by 5 bases and J by 7 bases, 2 bases remained unmatched. The DNA for the CDR3 is TGTGCCAGCAGCTTACAGGGGAATGAGCAGTTCTTC. It yields the protein CASSLQGNEQFF.

The rearrangement uses TRBV10-2 and TRBJ2-7; TRBD2 aligns across 11 bases. The CDR3 spans 14 residues. Germline values: CDR1 WSHSY, CDR2 SAAADI. After removal of 2 bases from V and 6 bases from J, the junction contained 3 bases not matched to a gene. The CDR3 nucleotides read TGCGCCAGCAGTGAGCCGGGACTAGCGGTCGAGCAGTACGTC. Protein sequence: CASSEPGLAVEQYV.